These 14 T cell receptor beta chains share one sample of origin, sequenced in a study of response to subunit inactivated influenza vaccine. TCRdb processed the RT-PCR reads anew with MiXCR; each CDR3 protein has one entry. The sample lists about 190,000 distinct CDR3 sequences, approximately 15% occurring once. Source: CD8+ T cells sorted from PBMCs, taken roughly 5 days after vaccination. All receptors come from a man in his forties or fifties who received an inactivated influenza vaccine.

The V gene is TRBV12-3 or TRBV12-4, the J gene TRBJ1-4; 11 positions agree with TRBD1. The junction had 7 bases not matched to a gene; V was cut back by 6 bases and J by 10 bases. This CDR3 spans 14 amino acids. This CDR3 is CASSTDRGLGKLFF. The CDR3, as DNA: TGTGCCAGCAGCACGGACAGGGGGCTCGGAAAACTGTTTTTT.

This clonotype has only a few counts. V and J are TRBV6-1 and TRBJ2-1; D gene ambiguous. This CDR3 region has 16 residues. Trimming removed 3 bases at V and 0 bases at J, with 12 bases between. Germline CDR1 and CDR2: MNHNS and SASEGT. The CDR3 protein is CASSELALSSYNEQFF. CDR3 bases: TGTGCCAGCAGTGAGCTGGCACTAAGCTCCTACAATGAGCAGTTCTTC.

This chain joins TRBV29-1 and TRBJ2-5, with a possible D match to TRBD1 (5 bases). V dropped 6 bases and J dropped 5 bases, with 10 bases sitting between them. The length of the CDR3 is 11 residues. The germline gives CDR1 SQVTM, CDR2 ANQGSEA. This CDR3 is CSVSQGETQYF. Written as DNA, the CDR3 is TGCAGCGTGAGCCAGGGTGAGACCCAGTACTTC.

The chain couples TRBV28 to TRBJ1-2, with 8 bases lining up with TRBD1. V dropped 3 bases and J dropped 7; count of bases not matched to a gene: 10. Per germline, CDR1 MDHEN and CDR2 SYDVKM. The CDR3 extends over 15 amino acids. The CDR3 loop is CASSFYRGDVRGYTF. The CDR3 nucleotides read TGTGCCAGCAGTTTCTACAGGGGGGACGTGCGTGGCTACACCTTC.

This chain connects TRBV6-1 to TRBJ2-1; 7 nucleotides agree with TRBD2. The germline CDR1 and CDR2 sequences are MNHNS and SASEGT. The CDR3 extends over 14 amino acids. Unmatched junction bases numbered 14, after V lost 9 bases and J lost 9 bases. The CDR3 nucleotides are TGTGCCAGTTCCTCAGGCGGGGGAGGTTTTGAGCAGTTCTTC. Amino acids: CASSSGGGGFEQFF.

The rearrangement uses TRBV11-1 and TRBJ2-7; D is unclear. Trimming shortened V by 3 bases and J by 0 bases, and 15 bases separated the two germline ends. The CDR3 runs 16 residues. Germline lookup yields CDR1 SGHAT and CDR2 FQDESV (reference sequence). CDR3 nucleotides: TGTGCCAGCAGCTTCTCCAACAGTCGCGGCTCCTACGAGCAGTACTTC. It is translated as CASSFSNSRGSYEQYF. Based on the CDR3 plus reference TRBV11-1 and TRBJ2-7, the full variable domain is EAEVAQSPRYKITEKSQAVAFWCDPISGHATLYWYRQILGQGPELLVQFQDESVVDDSQLPKDRFSAERLKGVDSTLKIQPAELGDSAMYLCASSFSNSRGSYEQYFGPGTRLTVT.

This sequence joins TRBV24-1 and TRBJ2-3; 7 nucleotides align to TRBD1. CDR1 and CDR2 from the germline V gene are KGHDR and SFDVKD. Trimming removed 2 bases from V and 4 bases from J; junction bases left unmatched: 2. The CDR3 covers 14 residues. The CDR3: CATSDWGQSDTQYF. As DNA, the CDR3 is TGTGCCACCAGTGATTGGGGACAGTCAGATACGCAGTATTTT.

This clonotype appeared a single time. V and J are TRBV7-2 and TRBJ2-2; TRBD1 matches at 8 bases. Germline V CDR1 and CDR2: SGHTA, FQGNSA. The CDR3 has 15 residues. J lost 8 bases, V lost 3 bases, and 8 bases had no gene match. The CDR3 loop is CASSLSRGRVGELFF. CDR3 DNA sequence: TGTGCCAGCAGCTTGTCCAGGGGGCGCGTAGGGGAGCTGTTTTTT.

There are many counts of this clonotype. The chain recombines TRBV6-2 or TRBV6-3 with TRBJ2-5; D unclear. Per germline, CDR1 MNHEY and CDR2 SVGEGT. Trimming stripped 0 bases from V and 5 bases from J, with 7 bases between. The CDR3 consists of 13 residues. The DNA for the CDR3 is TGTGCCAGCAGTTACTCGACCGGGGAGACCCAGTACTTC. Its translation is CASSYSTGETQYF.

This clonotype was picked up a small number of times. J is TRBJ2-4 and V is TRBV11-2, with TRBD1 identical over 7 bases. CDR1 SGHAT and CDR2 FQNNGV come from the germline V gene. V shed 4 bases, J shed 9 bases, and the junction held 9 bases outside the gene matches. This CDR3 spans 14 amino acids. The CDR3 spells CASSSGDSDSIQYF. Here the CDR3 DNA reads TGTGCCAGCAGCTCCGGGGACAGTGATAGCATTCAGTACTTC.

This clonotype was detected ten times or more. The rearrangement links TRBV7-2 to TRBJ2-5, with 7 bases lining up with TRBD2. CDR1 and CDR2 from the germline V gene are SGHTA and FQGNSA. V lost 0 bases and J lost 0; bases outside the gene matches: 10. The CDR3 totals 18 residues. The chain's CDR3 is CASSLAHGGSLYQETQYF. CDR3 nucleotides: TGTGCCAGCAGCTTAGCGCATGGCGGGAGCCTGTACCAAGAGACCCAGTACTTC.

The V gene is TRBV29-1, the J gene TRBJ2-1; 9 bases agree with TRBD1. Germline V gene sequence: CDR1 SQVTM, CDR2 ANQGSEA. CDR3 size: 14 residues. Losses at the gene ends were 1 base for V and 4 bases for J; bases not matched to a gene: 2. Here the CDR3 reads CSVEGQGGYNEQFF. CDR3 nucleotide sequence: TGCAGCGTTGAAGGACAGGGGGGTTACAATGAGCAGTTCTTC.

The chain combines TRBV20-1 with TRBJ2-7; tentatively, D is TRBD1 (5 bases). The germline V and J ends were trimmed by 5 bases and 3 bases, with 17 bases remaining between them. The CDR3 is 14 residues long. Germline V gene sequence: CDR1 DFQATT, CDR2 SNEGSKA (reference sequence). The DNA for the CDR3 is TGCAGTGCTTTAAACAGGCGCCGCAACTACGAGCAGTACTTC. Encoded protein: CSALNRRRNYEQYF.

The chain uses TRBV6-6 and TRBJ1-1; D might be TRBD1 (5 bases). CDR3 length: 13 residues. Trimming cost V 5 bases and J 4 bases, with 11 bases left between them. The germline CDR1 and CDR2 sequences are MNHNY and SVGAGI (reference sequence). CDR3 protein: CASSQGRTTEAFF. CDR3 DNA sequence: TGTGCCAGCAGTCAGGGTCGAACCACTGAAGCTTTCTTT.